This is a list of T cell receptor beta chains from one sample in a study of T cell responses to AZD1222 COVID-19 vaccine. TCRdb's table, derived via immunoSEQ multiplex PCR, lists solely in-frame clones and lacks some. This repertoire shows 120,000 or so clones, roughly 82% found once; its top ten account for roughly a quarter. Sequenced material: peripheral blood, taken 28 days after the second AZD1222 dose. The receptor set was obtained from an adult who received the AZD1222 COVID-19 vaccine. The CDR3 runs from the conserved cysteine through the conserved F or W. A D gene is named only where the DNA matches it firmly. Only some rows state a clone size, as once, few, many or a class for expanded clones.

cdr3_aa: CASSLAGPQNQPQHF
cdr3_nt: TGTGCCAGCAGCTTAGCAGGGCCCCAGAATCAGCCCCAGCATTTT
j_call: TRBJ1-5
d_call: NA
clone_size: NA
v_call: TRBV7-9

cdr3_aa: CASRVRGGSGNTIYF
cdr3_nt: TGTGCCAGCAGGGTTAGGGGGGGCTCCGGAAACACCATATATTTT
j_call: TRBJ1-3
d_call: NA
clone_size: NA
v_call: TRBV27

cdr3_aa: CASSYGGRRNYGYTF
cdr3_nt: TGTGCCAGCAGTTATGGGGGAAGGAGAAACTATGGCTACACCTTC
j_call: TRBJ1-2
d_call: NA
clone_size: NA
v_call: TRBV5-6

cdr3_aa: CASSSAGLGTDTQYF
cdr3_nt: TGTGCCAGCAGTTCCGCGGGACTCGGCACAGATACGCAGTATTTT
j_call: TRBJ2-3
d_call: NA
clone_size: NA
v_call: TRBV6-6

cdr3_aa: CATDRGAAKDTEAFF
cdr3_nt: TGTGCCACGGACAGGGGCGCCGCTAAGGACACTGAAGCTTTCTTT
j_call: TRBJ1-1
d_call: NA
clone_size: NA
v_call: TRBV21-1

cdr3_aa: CATSNQQSRANVLTF
cdr3_nt: TGTGCCACCAGTAACCAACAAAGTCGGGCCAACGTCCTGACTTTC
j_call: TRBJ2-6
d_call: NA
clone_size: NA
v_call: TRBV24-1

cdr3_aa: CATPPQPGYSPLHF
cdr3_nt: TGTGCCACACCCCCCCAACCGGGTTATTCACCCCTCCACTTT
j_call: TRBJ1-6
d_call: NA
clone_size: NA
v_call: TRBV2

cdr3_aa: CASSFTGSNQPQHF
cdr3_nt: TGTGCCAGCAGTTTCACAGGGAGCAATCAGCCCCAGCATTTT
j_call: TRBJ1-5
d_call: NA
clone_size: NA
v_call: TRBV27

cdr3_aa: CASSEGQGLYGYTF
cdr3_nt: TGTGCCAGCAGTGAAGGACAGGGGCTCTATGGCTACACCTTC
j_call: TRBJ1-2
d_call: TRBD1
clone_size: NA
v_call: TRBV6-1

cdr3_aa: CASSVTYGYTF
cdr3_nt: TGTGCCAGTAGTGTGACCTATGGCTACACCTTC
j_call: TRBJ1-2
d_call: NA
clone_size: NA
v_call: TRBV19

cdr3_aa: CASSGTSGGASDTQYF
cdr3_nt: TGTGCCAGCAGCGGTACTAGCGGGGGGGCCTCGGATACGCAGTATTTT
j_call: TRBJ2-3
d_call: TRBD2
clone_size: once
v_call: TRBV9

cdr3_aa: CASSLSGVGIDYEQYF
cdr3_nt: TGTGCCAGCAGTTTATCGGGGGTGGGGATTGACTACGAGCAGTACTTC
j_call: TRBJ2-7
d_call: NA
clone_size: few
v_call: TRBV27

cdr3_aa: CASSPPGVRYGYTF
cdr3_nt: TGTGCCAGCAGCCCTCCGGGGGTGAGGTATGGCTACACCTTC
j_call: TRBJ1-2
d_call: NA
clone_size: NA
v_call: TRBV11-2

cdr3_aa: CASSHYGQDQETQYF
cdr3_nt: TGTGCCAGCAGCCACTATGGACAGGACCAAGAGACCCAGTACTTC
j_call: TRBJ2-5
d_call: TRBD1
clone_size: NA
v_call: TRBV2

cdr3_aa: CASSSPASGATGELFF
cdr3_nt: TGTGCCAGCAGTTCTCCGGCTAGCGGGGCCACCGGGGAGCTGTTTTTT
j_call: TRBJ2-2
d_call: TRBD2
clone_size: once
v_call: TRBV6-5

cdr3_aa: CATSDSGPVFRGYTF
cdr3_nt: TGTGCCACCAGTGATTCAGGGCCGGTCTTTCGTGGCTACACCTTC
j_call: TRBJ1-2
d_call: NA
clone_size: NA
v_call: TRBV24-1

cdr3_aa: CASSEGLISYNSPLHF
cdr3_nt: TGTGCCAGCAGTGAAGGGCTCATCTCCTATAATTCACCCCTCCACTTT
j_call: TRBJ1-6
d_call: NA
clone_size: NA
v_call: TRBV6-1

cdr3_aa: CASSLGQAGANVLTF
cdr3_nt: TGTGCCAGCAGTCTGGGTCAAGCGGGGGCCAACGTCCTGACTTTC
j_call: TRBJ2-6
d_call: NA
clone_size: NA
v_call: TRBV2

cdr3_aa: CASSSHGTVNSPLHF
cdr3_nt: TGTGCCAGCAGCTCACATGGGACAGTTAATTCACCCCTCCACTTT
j_call: TRBJ1-6
d_call: TRBD1
clone_size: NA
v_call: TRBV7-3

cdr3_aa: CASSPHGTSNEQFF
cdr3_nt: TGTGCCAGCAGCCCACACGGGACTAGCAACGAGCAGTTCTTC
j_call: TRBJ2-1
d_call: TRBD2
clone_size: NA
v_call: TRBV9

cdr3_aa: CASSSGNTIYF
cdr3_nt: TGCGCCAGCAGCTCCGGAAACACCATATATTTT
j_call: TRBJ1-3
d_call: NA
clone_size: NA
v_call: TRBV5-1

cdr3_aa: CAALGSPGGGNTIYF
cdr3_nt: TGTGCCGCCCTTGGTAGTCCGGGGGGAGGAAACACCATATATTTT
j_call: TRBJ1-3
d_call: NA
clone_size: NA
v_call: TRBV14

cdr3_aa: CASSSRAGANNEQFF
cdr3_nt: TGTGCCAGCAGCTCACGAGCGGGGGCAAACAATGAGCAGTTCTTC
j_call: TRBJ2-1
d_call: TRBD2
clone_size: NA
v_call: TRBV7-2

cdr3_aa: CASSTSGVGQYF
cdr3_nt: TGTGCCAGCAGCACCTCCGGGGTAGGGCAGTACTTC
j_call: TRBJ2-7
d_call: NA
clone_size: NA
v_call: TRBV5-8

cdr3_aa: CASSLYSGWGSTDTQYF
cdr3_nt: TGCGCCAGCAGCTTGTACAGCGGGTGGGGTAGCACAGATACGCAGTATTTT
j_call: TRBJ2-3
d_call: NA
clone_size: NA
v_call: TRBV5-1

cdr3_aa: CSARVDPLQYF
cdr3_nt: TGCAGTGCTAGAGTTGATCCCTTGCAGTACTTC
j_call: TRBJ2-7
d_call: NA
clone_size: NA
v_call: TRBV20-1

cdr3_aa: CASSLGSGQGPEKLFF
cdr3_nt: TGTGCCAGCAGCTTAGGGTCTGGACAGGGGCCTGAAAAACTGTTTTTT
j_call: TRBJ1-4
d_call: TRBD1
clone_size: few
v_call: TRBV7-6

cdr3_aa: CASSSAGRLADTQYF
cdr3_nt: TGTGCCAGCAGCTCGGCGGGGAGACTGGCAGATACGCAGTATTTT
j_call: TRBJ2-3
d_call: NA
clone_size: NA
v_call: TRBV9

cdr3_aa: CASSSGTRWEKLFF
cdr3_nt: TGTGCCAGCAGCTCCGGGACACGGTGGGAAAAACTGTTTTTT
j_call: TRBJ1-4
d_call: NA
clone_size: NA
v_call: TRBV6-5

cdr3_aa: CASSLGGSGYGYTF
cdr3_nt: TGTGCCAGCAGTTTGGGAGGGTCCGGCTATGGCTACACCTTC
j_call: TRBJ1-2
d_call: NA
clone_size: NA
v_call: TRBV28

cdr3_aa: CASSLGLANEKLFF
cdr3_nt: TGTGCCAGCAGCTTAGGGCTGGCTAATGAAAAACTGTTTTTT
j_call: TRBJ1-4
d_call: NA
clone_size: NA
v_call: TRBV7-2

cdr3_aa: CASSLNGRPNEKLFF
cdr3_nt: TGTGCCAGCAGCTTAAATGGGCGGCCCAATGAAAAACTGTTTTTT
j_call: TRBJ1-4
d_call: NA
clone_size: NA
v_call: TRBV7-3